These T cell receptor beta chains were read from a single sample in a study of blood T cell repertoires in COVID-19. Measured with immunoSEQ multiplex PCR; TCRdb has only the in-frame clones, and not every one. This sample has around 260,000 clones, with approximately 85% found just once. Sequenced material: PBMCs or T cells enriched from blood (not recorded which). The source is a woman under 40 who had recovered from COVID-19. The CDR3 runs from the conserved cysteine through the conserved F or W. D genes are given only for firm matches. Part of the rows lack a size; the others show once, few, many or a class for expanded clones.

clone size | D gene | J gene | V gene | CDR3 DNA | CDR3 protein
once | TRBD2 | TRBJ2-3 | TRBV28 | TGTGCCAGCAGTTTTATAGCGGGGGCCCAGGTCGCAGATACGCAGTATTTT | CASSFIAGAQVADTQYF
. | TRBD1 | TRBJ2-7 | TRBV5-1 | TGCGCCAGCAGCTTTGGGGACAGGCCCTACGAGCAGTACTTC | CASSFGDRPYEQYF
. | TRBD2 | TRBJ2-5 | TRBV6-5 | TGTGCCAGCAGTTACGAACTAGCGGGGGGGTTGGAGACCCAGTACTTC | CASSYELAGGLETQYF
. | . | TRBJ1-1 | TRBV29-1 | TGCAGCGTTGGGGGAGGCCCTGAAGCTTTCTTT | CSVGGGPEAFF
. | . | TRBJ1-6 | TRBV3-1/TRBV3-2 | TGTGCCAGCAGCCAAGGAATGGGGGCAAGGAAAAATTCACCCCTCCACTTT | CASSQGMGARKNSPLHF
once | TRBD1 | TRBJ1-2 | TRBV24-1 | TGTGCCACCAGTCCGGACAGGGGATATGGCTACACCTTC | CATSPDRGYGYTF
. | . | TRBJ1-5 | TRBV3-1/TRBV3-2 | TGTGCCAGCAGCCAAGATACAGGGATTCAGCCCCAGCATTTT | CASSQDTGIQPQHF
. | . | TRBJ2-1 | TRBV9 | TGTGCCAGCAGCGTAGGGGGAGAACCGGAGCAGTTCTTC | CASSVGGEPEQFF
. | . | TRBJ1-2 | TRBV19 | TGTGCCAGTAGTATAGGAGGAGGCTACACCTTC | CASSIGGGYTF
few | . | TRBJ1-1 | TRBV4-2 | TGTGCCAGCAGCCAAGGAGGGAGCTCCCAAGCTTTCTTT | CASSQGGSSQAFF
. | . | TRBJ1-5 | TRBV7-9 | TGTGCCAGCAGCTTAGGATCAGGCAATCAGCCCCAGCATTTT | CASSLGSGNQPQHF
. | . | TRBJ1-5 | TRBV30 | TGTGCCTGGACCCCGACAGGAATCAATCAGCCCCAGCATTTT | CAWTPTGINQPQHF
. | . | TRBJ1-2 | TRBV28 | TGTGCCAGCAGAGAACAGGGTAACTATGGCTACACCTTC | CASREQGNYGYTF
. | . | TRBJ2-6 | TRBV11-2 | TGTGCCAGCAGCTTAGGGGGAGTCTCTGGGGCCAACGTCCTGACTTTC | CASSLGGVSGANVLTF
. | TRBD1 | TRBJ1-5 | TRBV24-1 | TGTGCCACCAGCCGGACAGGCAGCAATCAGCCCCAGCATTTT | CATSRTGSNQPQHF
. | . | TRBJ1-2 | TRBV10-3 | TGTGCCATCAGTGAGGACAGATACGGCTACACCTTC | CAISEDRYGYTF
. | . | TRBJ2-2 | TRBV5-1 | TGCGCCAGCAGTACCGGGACATTGAACACCGGGGAGCTGTTTTTT | CASSTGTLNTGELFF
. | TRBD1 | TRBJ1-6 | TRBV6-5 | TGTGCCAGCAGAGGCCGGGACAGCCTTAATTCACCCCTCCACTTT | CASRGRDSLNSPLHF
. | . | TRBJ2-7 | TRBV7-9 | TGTGCCAGCAGCTTAGCTACGGGGGAGTTTTACGAGCAGTACTTC | CASSLATGEFYEQYF
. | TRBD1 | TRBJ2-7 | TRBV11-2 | TGTGCCAGCAGCCCGGCCGGGACAGGGGACGACGAGCAGTACTTC | CASSPAGTGDDEQYF
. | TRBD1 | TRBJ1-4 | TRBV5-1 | TGCGCCAGCACCTTCGGGACAGGGGGTGAAAAACTGTTTTTT | CASTFGTGGEKLFF
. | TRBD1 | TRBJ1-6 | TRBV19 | TGTGCCAGTAGCACGGGACAGGGGAACTCACCCCTCCACTTT | CASSTGQGNSPLHF
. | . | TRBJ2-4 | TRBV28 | TGTGCCAGCAGCCGGACAACGCTCGCCAAAAACATTCAGTACTTC | CASSRTTLAKNIQYF
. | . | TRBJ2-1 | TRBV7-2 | TGTGCCAGCAGCTTAGGGCTGGGGCCCTCCTCCTACAATGAGCAGTTCTTC | CASSLGLGPSSYNEQFF
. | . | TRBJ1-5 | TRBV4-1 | TGCGCCAGCAGCCAAGGAATTGCGAATTATAGCAATCAGCCCCAGCATTTT | CASSQGIANYSNQPQHF
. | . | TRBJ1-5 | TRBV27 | TGTGCCAGCAGTGCCTCGGGATTCGGCAATCAGCCCCAGCATTTT | CASSASGFGNQPQHF
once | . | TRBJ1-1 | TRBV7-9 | TGTGCCAGCAGCTTAGATACAGCCACTGAAGCTTTCTTT | CASSLDTATEAFF
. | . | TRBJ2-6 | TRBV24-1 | TGTGCCACCAGTGACCCTACTTATAACCCCCTCCTGACTTTC | CATSDPTYNPLLTF
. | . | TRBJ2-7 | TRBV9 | TGTGCCAGCAGTAGCGATCCCTCCTACGAGCAGTACTTC | CASSSDPSYEQYF
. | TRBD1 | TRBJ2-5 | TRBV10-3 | TGTGCCATCAAACAGACAGGGGGAGGGGAGACCCAGTACTTC | CAIKQTGGGETQYF
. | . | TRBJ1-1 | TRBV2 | TGTGCCAGCAGTGAAGGGCCAACGTACACTGAAGCTTTCTTT | CASSEGPTYTEAFF
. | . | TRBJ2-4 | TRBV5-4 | TGTGCCAGCAGCTTGATGATAGAAAACATTCAGTACTTC | CASSLMIENIQYF